The 21 T cell receptor beta chains reported below all come from one sample, sequenced in a study of T cell responses to AZD1222 COVID-19 vaccine. Some clones are missing from TCRdb's copy, which holds only in-frame ones; the method was immunoSEQ multiplex PCR. Of 130,000 to 150,000 clones in the sample, under 95% were seen once. The sequencing used peripheral blood, collected on day 0 of AZD1222 vaccination. The receptors derive from an adult in good health.

V usage is TRBV19 and J usage is TRBJ2-2; D perhaps matches TRBD1 (6 bases). V lost 4 bases to trimming and J lost 3 bases, with 12 bases between them. Germline values: CDR1 LNHDA, CDR2 SQIVND (reference sequence). There are 15 residues in the CDR3. This chain's CDR3 is CASSKLQGHTGELFF. For the CDR3, the DNA is TGTGCCAGTAGTAAACTACAGGGTCACACCGGGGAGCTGTTTTTT.

The chain recombines TRBV7-2 with TRBJ1-5; D remains unclear. There are 15 residues in the CDR3. In germline, CDR1 is SGHTA, CDR2 FQGNSA. V shed 1 base and J shed 2 bases, with 9 bases lying between them. Here the CDR3 reads CASSLVTGGNQPQHF. The CDR3 bases are TGTGCCAGCAGCTTAGTGACGGGAGGCAATCAGCCCCAGCATTTT.

V usage is TRBV20-1 and J usage is TRBJ2-3, with D possibly matching TRBD2 (5 bases). The CDR3 is 10 residues long. CDR1 is DFQATT, CDR2 SNEGSKA, per germline (reference sequence). V lost 5 bases, J lost 6 bases, and 6 bases lay in between. CDR3 amino acids: CSAVADTQYF. The CDR3 region has the DNA TGCAGTGCTGTAGCGGATACGCAGTATTTT.

The chain links TRBV2 to TRBJ1-2, with 10 positions matching TRBD1. The CDR3 spans 14 residues. Germline CDR1 is SNHLY and CDR2 is FYNNEI. Trimming at V came to 6 bases and at J to 6 bases, leaving 7 bases not matched to a gene. The CDR3 nucleotides read TGTGCCAGCAGGACAGGGGGCCTAGGGAATGGCTACACCTTC. Protein: CASRTGGLGNGYTF.

The gene calls are TRBV7-2 and TRBJ2-7, with no clear D. Germline V gives CDR1 SGHTA, CDR2 FQGNSA. V gave up 0 bases and J gave up 2 bases, with 14 bases separating them. The CDR3 loop spans 16 amino acids. CDR3 sequence: CASSLARTTEAYEQYF. CDR3 nucleotides: TGTGCCAGCAGCTTAGCGCGAACAACCGAGGCCTACGAGCAGTACTTC.

The chain recombines TRBV5-8 with TRBJ1-2; the D is unclear. V was shortened by 3 bases and J by 5 bases, with 14 bases between the two germline ends. Germline CDR1 is SGHTS and CDR2 is YDEGEE. The CDR3 runs 14 residues. The CDR3 sequence: CASSSREVWYGYTF. DNA of the CDR3: TGTGCCAGCAGCTCCCGGGAAGTTTGGTATGGCTACACCTTC. Full variable domain (rest looked up from reference TRBV5-8 and TRBJ1-2): EAGVTQSPTHLIKTRGQQATLRCSPISGHTSVYWYQQALGLGLQFLLWYDEGEERNRGNFPPRFSGRQFPNYSSELNVNALELEDSALYLCASSSREVWYGYTFGSGTRLTVV.

This rearrangement joins TRBV11-2 to TRBJ2-5; D unresolved. Germline loops: CDR1 SGHAT, CDR2 FQNNGV. V was clipped by 6 bases and J by 0 bases, with 11 bases between them. This CDR3 has 14 amino acids. This CDR3 is CASSNLANQETQYF. CDR3 nucleotide sequence: TGTGCCAGCAGTAACCTGGCAAACCAAGAGACCCAGTACTTC. The full variable domain, in which reference TRBV11-2 and TRBJ2-5 provide the parts outside the CDR3, is EAGVAQSPRYKIIEKRQSVAFWCNPISGHATLYWYQQILGQGPKLLIQFQNNGVVDDSQLPKDRFSAERLKGVDSTLKIQPAKLEDSAVYLCASSNLANQETQYFGPGTRLLVL.

The genes are TRBV2 and TRBJ1-2; D gene unclear. This CDR3 contains 10 residues. Germline CDR1 SNHLY, CDR2 FYNNEI. V lost 6 bases to trimming and J lost 8 bases, with 7 bases between them. The CDR3 sequence: CASREYGYTF. The DNA for the CDR3 is TGTGCCAGCAGGGAATACGGCTACACCTTC.

V gene TRBV5-1 combines with J gene TRBJ1-5; TRBD1 is a possible D gene (5 bases). Germline V gene sequence: CDR1 SGHRS, CDR2 YFSETQ. The V end lost 1 base, the J end lost 7 bases, and 12 bases lay between the germline ends. This CDR3 has 14 residues. The CDR3 nucleotides read TGCGCCAGCAGCTTGACAGGAAGAGGGCAGCCCCAGCATTTT. Amino acid sequence: CASSLTGRGQPQHF.

The chain carries TRBV19 and TRBJ2-2; 8 nucleotides line up with TRBD2. CDR1 and CDR2 (germline): LNHDA, SQIVND (reference sequence). CDR3 length: 16 residues. Unmatched junction bases numbered 7, after V lost 7 bases and J lost 0 bases. CDR3 DNA sequence: TGTGCCAGTAAAGGACGGGGGGGCCCGAACACCGGGGAGCTGTTTTTT. Protein: CASKGRGGPNTGELFF.

V and J are TRBV13 and TRBJ2-7; 14 nucleotides line up with TRBD2. The CDR3 covers 23 residues. Trimming took 0 bases from V and 2 from J; bases not matched to a gene: 21. CDR1 PRHDT and CDR2 FYEKMQ come from the germline V gene (reference sequence). CDR3 region: CASSLGRLVGLAGERAKTYEQYF. The CDR3 nucleotides are TGTGCCAGCAGCTTAGGCAGATTGGTGGGACTAGCGGGAGAAAGAGCGAAAACCTACGAGCAGTACTTC.

The chain recombines TRBV6-6 with TRBJ1-3; D possibly corresponds to TRBD1 (5 bases). Per germline, CDR1 MNHNY and CDR2 SVGAGI (reference sequence). Trimming took off 5 bases at V and 7 bases at J, with 18 bases between the two ends. The CDR3 length is 15 residues. The CDR3 region is CASSRLGDRGNTIYF. The CDR3 bases are TGTGCCAGCAGTCGACTCGGGGACCGGGGCAACACCATATATTTT.

The rearrangement links TRBV19 to TRBJ2-7, with 9 bases matching TRBD2. CDR1 is LNHDA, CDR2 SQIVND, per germline (reference sequence). The V gene end was trimmed by 3 bases and the J gene end by 4 bases; junction bases not matched to a gene: 10. The CDR3 contains 16 residues. The CDR3 region is CASSIHPHSGGYEQYF. The CDR3 nucleotides read TGTGCCAGTAGTATCCACCCTCATAGCGGGGGATACGAGCAGTACTTC.

The V call is TRBV28, the J call TRBJ1-1; TRBD1 matches at 9 bases. The V gene's germline CDR1 is MDHEN and CDR2 SYDVKM. J lost 6 bases, V lost 5 bases, and 7 bases had no gene match. There are 14 residues in the CDR3. The CDR3 nucleotides are TGTGCCAGCAGTGCAGACAGGGGGAGAGCTGAAGCTTTCTTT. Its protein product is CASSADRGRAEAFF. The full variable domain, rest sourced from reference TRBV28 and TRBJ1-1, is DVKVTQSSRYLVKRTGEKVFLECVQDMDHENMFWYRQDPGLGLRLIYFSYDVKMKEKGDIPEGYSVSREKKERFSLILESASTNQTSMYLCASSADRGRAEAFFGQGTRLTVV.

The chain carries TRBV21-1 and TRBJ2-1; the listed D gene, TRBD2, was not tested against the DNA. TRBV21-1 is termed a pseudogene. The CDR3 is 13 residues long. DNA of the CDR3: TGTGCCAGCAGCAAGGGTCTAGCCAATGAGCAGTTCTTC. Translated, it gives CASSKGLANEQFF.

The chain couples TRBV11-2 to TRBJ2-1; 12 positions match TRBD2. Germline trimming cut 5 bases from V and 10 bases from J; bases unmatched to any gene: 12. CDR3 length: 16 residues. Germline CDR1 reads SGHAT; CDR2 reads FQNNGV. In nucleotides, the CDR3 is TGTGCCAGCAGCAGGCTAGCGGGGGGGACCTTACGGGAGCAGTTCTTC. It translates to CASSRLAGGTLREQFF.

This clone has just one count. The chain combines TRBV20-1 with TRBJ1-1; the D is unclear. Trimming stripped 5 bases from V and 5 bases from J, with 9 bases between. The CDR3 has 11 residues. Germline V gives CDR1 DFQATT, CDR2 SNEGSKA (reference sequence). The CDR3 DNA is TGCAGTGCTCAGGTGAGAACTGAAGCTTTCTTT. This translates into CSAQVRTEAFF.

V gene TRBV15 combines with J gene TRBJ2-3; 7 bases align to TRBD2. The CDR3 runs 13 residues. Unmatched junction bases numbered 2, after V lost 3 bases and J lost 5 bases. Per the germline V gene, CDR1 is LNHNV and CDR2 is YYDKDF (reference sequence). The CDR3 protein is CATSRTGGDTQYF. The CDR3 region has the DNA TGTGCCACCAGCAGGACGGGGGGAGATACGCAGTATTTT.

The gene calls are TRBV12-3 or TRBV12-4 and TRBJ2-7; D gene unclear. Trimming stripped 3 bases from V and 5 bases from J, with 11 bases between. The CDR3 extends over 13 amino acids. The CDR3 DNA sequence: TGTGCCAGCAGTTTCCGGGTGTGGAACGAGCAGTACTTC. Its protein is CASSFRVWNEQYF.

The chain links TRBV19 to TRBJ1-5; no clear D gene. This CDR3 has 13 amino acids. With 9 bases removed from V and 3 bases from J, the gap between germline ends came to 12 bases. The germline V gene has CDR1 LNHDA and CDR2 SQIVND (reference sequence). Here the CDR3 DNA reads TGTGCCAGCAGCCCTACTGACAATCAGCCCCAGCATTTT. Translation: CASSPTDNQPQHF.

This chain uses TRBV5-8 with TRBJ1-6; D is possibly TRBD1 (6 bases). Germline CDR1 SGHTS, CDR2 YDEGEE. V shed 0 bases and J shed 7 bases, with 8 bases lying between them. The CDR3 is 14 amino acids. The CDR3 DNA sequence: TGTGCCAGCAGCTTGGGACAGGAAAATTCACCCCTCCACTTT. Its protein product is CASSLGQENSPLHF.